Here is one T cell receptor (beta chain) with its context. This sample stems from a study of T cells in localized non-small cell lung cancer. Trimming removed 2 bases at V and 7 bases at J, with 18 bases between. The CDR3 extends over 15 amino acids. Germline-derived CDR1 and CDR2 are SSHAT and FNYEAQ (reference sequence). Sequencing was performed with immunoSEQ multiplex PCR; in TCRdb, only in-frame clones are kept and a portion is missing. The table has about 40,000 clones, about 86% seen once. This clonotype was sampled from a male donor older than 55 with stage II lung adenocarcinoma. Source: peripheral blood mononuclear cells, taken before any cancer treatment. This chain uses TRBV7-7 with TRBJ2-7; the D gene is possibly TRBD2 (6 bases). CDR3 residues: CASSLQPGTSGEQYF. DNA for the CDR3: TGTGCCAGCAGCTTACAACCAGGGACTTCGGGGGAGCAGTACTTC.